The T cell receptor (beta chain) described here comes from a study of shared clonotypes between healthy human individuals. The table came from immunoSEQ multiplex PCR; TCRdb's copy has only in-frame clones and leaves some out. The sample consists of 2 million to 2.5 million clones, more than 90% of them appearing once. Overall study results and limits: Generation probabilities of non-shared clonotypes were lower (relative to those shared by all four donors). Only blood was sampled; tissue repertoires likely differ.

The CDR3 extends over 14 amino acids. Trimming took off 6 bases at V and 7 bases at J, with 15 bases between the two ends. Germline V gene sequence: CDR1 MNHEY, CDR2 SVGAGI. Turning to this clone: The target antigen is unknown.

This sequence joins TRBV6-5 and TRBJ1-4, with D possibly matching TRBD1 (6 bases). This sequence originates from a man between 18 and 35 years old in good health. The sample was naive CD4+ T cells sorted from blood. The subset denotes: CD45RA+ positively selected. CDR3 in DNA: TGTGCCAGCAGACAGGGAAAGGGGACTGAAAAACTGTTTTTT. It translates to CASRQGKGTEKLFF.